Listed below are T cell receptor beta chains from one sample, sequenced in a study of glioma-infiltrating T cells. One entry per CDR3 protein, called by TCRdb with MiXCR from the multiplex PCR reads. Among over 120,000 distinct CDR3 sequences listed, more than 35% were seen once. Sample: glioma tissue, nonneoplastic brain tissue, or PBMCs (not recorded which). The receptor source for this set is a human donor with low-grade glioma or glioblastoma, undergoing nonglioma brain surgery, or in good health (not recorded which). The CDR3 runs from the conserved cysteine through the conserved F or W. D genes are given only for firm matches. Clone size is given for some rows only: seen once, a few or many times, or a class if the clone is expanded.

J | D | length | V | size | DNA | CDR3
TRBJ1-2 | TRBD1 | 13 | TRBV20-1 | - | TGCAGTGCACAAGCGGTAGGGGGCTGTGGCTACACCTTC | CSAQAVGGCGYTF
TRBJ1-1 | - | 15 | TRBV27 | many | TGTGCCAGCAGTTCACTTAGACAGACGAACACTGAAGCTTTCTTT | CASSSLRQTNTEAFF
TRBJ2-2 | TRBD2 | 16 | TRBV6-1 | once | TGTGCCAGCAGACGACTAGCGGGGGTACATTTTGGGGAGCTGTTTTTT | CASRRLAGVHFGELFF
TRBJ2-7 | - | 13 | TRBV7-8 | many | TGTGCCAGCAGCTTAGAACAGAACTACGAGCAGTACTTC | CASSLEQNYEQYF
TRBJ1-2 | - | 14 | TRBV28 | - | TGTGCCAGCACCACCTTCGGGGGACACTATGGCTACACCTTC | CASTTFGGHYGYTF
TRBJ2-7 | TRBD2 | 14 | TRBV2 | - | TGTGCCAGCAGTGGAGGACTAGCCCTTTACGAGCAGTACTTC | CASSGGLALYEQYF
TRBJ1-1 | TRBD1 | 16 | TRBV6-6 | many | TGTGCCAGCAGTTACAGGGCCTCGACAGGGTCGGACGAAGCTTTCTTT | CASSYRASTGSDEAFF
TRBJ2-1 | - | 11 | TRBV18 | - | TGTGCCAGCTCTACGGGGAATGAGCAGTTCTTC | CASSTGNEQFF
TRBJ2-1 | TRBD2 | 15 | TRBV7-3 | - | TGTGCCAGCAGCTTGGACGGACTAGCGTCTAATGAGCAGTTCTTC | CASSLDGLASNEQFF
TRBJ1-5 | - | 15 | TRBV5-1 | - | TGCGCCAGCAAAAAGGACGGAAGTCTCAATCAGCCCAAGCATTTT | CASKKDGSLNQPKHF
TRBJ2-7 | TRBD2 | 14 | TRBV6-1 | - | TGTGCCAGCAGAAGACTAGCGGGAAACTACGAGCAGTACTTC | CASRRLAGNYEQYF
TRBJ2-1 | - | 15 | TRBV7-9 | few | TGTGCCAGCAGCTTATTGGGGGGCGCTCCCAATGAGCAGTTCTTC | CASSLLGGAPNEQFF
TRBJ2-1 | - | 14 | TRBV24-1 | - | TGTGCCACCAGTGATGGAGGGGGGGACAATGAGCAGTTCTTC | CATSDGGGDNEQFF
TRBJ2-3 | TRBD1 | 13 | TRBV12-3/TRBV12-4 | - | TGTGCCAGCAGTCGACAGGGGGAAGATACGCAGTATTTT | CASSRQGEDTQYF
TRBJ1-2 | - | 11 | TRBV20-1 | - | TGCAGTGCTAGAGAAAGGGAGGGCTACACCTTC | CSAREREGYTF
TRBJ1-6 | - | 13 | TRBV7-3 | many | TGTGCCAGCAGCTTAGGACTTAATTCACCCCTCCACTTT | CASSLGLNSPLHF
TRBJ2-7 | - | 16 | TRBV6-2/TRBV6-3 | few | TGTGCCAGCAGTTTTAGGACCTCGATTCGAACCGCGGAGCAGTACTTC | CASSFRTSIRTAEQYF
TRBJ2-2 | - | 13 | TRBV6-1 | few | TGTGCCAGCAGTGAATCTAGCTTCGGGGAGCTGTTTTTT | CASSESSFGELFF
TRBJ1-5 | - | 15 | TRBV2 | - | TGTGCCAGCAGCTTATCAACAGTGGGAAGTCAGCCCCAGCATTTT | CASSLSTVGSQPQHF
TRBJ2-3 | - | 13 | TRBV6-1 | - | TGTGCCAGCAGCAACAGGGACACAGATACGCAGTATTTT | CASSNRDTDTQYF
TRBJ2-5 | - | 13 | TRBV6-1 | - | TGTGCCAGCAGAGACCGGGCCCAAGAGACCCAGTACTTC | CASRDRAQETQYF
TRBJ1-1 | - | 12 | TRBV20-1 | few | TGCAGTGCCCAAGAGTTTAACACTGAAGCTTTCTTT | CSAQEFNTEAFF
TRBJ2-1 | - | 15 | TRBV7-3 | - | TGTGCCAGCAGCCTCGAGACCGGTTTGGGGAATGAGCAGTTCTTC | CASSLETGLGNEQFF
TRBJ2-7 | - | 12 | TRBV15 | many | TGTGCCACCAGCAGAGACCGCTTGGAGCAGTACTTC | CATSRDRLEQYF
TRBJ2-1 | - | 13 | TRBV7-2 | few | TGTGCCAGCAGCTTAGCTCCGGTCGCTGAGCAGTTCTTC | CASSLAPVAEQFF
TRBJ1-1 | - | 15 | TRBV2 | - | TGTGCCAGCAGGGACTTGGGGGTGGAGAACACTGAAGCTTTCTTT | CASRDLGVENTEAFF
TRBJ1-2 | TRBD1 | 19 | TRBV6-1 | - | TGTGCCAGCAGTGATACAACCGGGACAGGGGGCGGAGAGAACTATGGCTACACCTTC | CASSDTTGTGGGENYGYTF
TRBJ2-1 | - | 18 | TRBV6-2/TRBV6-3 | - | TGTGCCAGCAGTTACTATTCTCCAGGACAGAACCTATACAATGAGCAGTTCTTC | CASSYYSPGQNLYNEQFF
TRBJ1-1 | - | 14 | TRBV27 | few | TGTGCCAGCAGTTATGGGGGTGAGTTCACTGAAGCTTTCTTT | CASSYGGEFTEAFF
TRBJ2-2 | - | 16 | TRBV6-1 | - | TGTGCCAGCAGTGATTCGGGACGGCAGGACACCGGGGAGCTGTTTTTT | CASSDSGRQDTGELFF
TRBJ2-6 | - | 17 | TRBV27 | - | TGTGCCAGCAGTTTCCAACGACCAGGGGTTGGGGCCAACGTCCTGACTTTC | CASSFQRPGVGANVLTF
TRBJ1-1 | - | 13 | TRBV5-1 | - | TGCGCCAGCAGCTTGATGTACAACACTGAAGCTTTCTTT | CASSLMYNTEAFF
TRBJ1-6 | - | 15 | TRBV2 | - | TGTGCCAGCAGGATAACTCGGGACGAGGGTTCACCCCTCCACTTT | CASRITRDEGSPLHF
TRBJ2-2 | TRBD1 | 15 | TRBV4-1 | - | TGCGCCAGCAGCCAGGCGGACAGGAATACCGGGGAGCTGTTTTTT | CASSQADRNTGELFF
TRBJ1-1 | - | 13 | TRBV29-1 | - | TGCAGCGCCCCACTGGAAGGGGACACTGAAGCTTTCTTT | CSAPLEGDTEAFF
TRBJ1-2 | - | 14 | TRBV20-1 | many | TGCAGTGCTAGAGACAGGGTTTTTAACTATGGCTACACCTTC | CSARDRVFNYGYTF
TRBJ2-3 | - | 15 | TRBV27 | - | TGTGCCAGCACCGCGGGTGGGAGAAGGACAGATACGCAGTATTTT | CASTAGGRRTDTQYF
TRBJ2-1 | - | 12 | TRBV20-1 | - | TGCAGTGCTAGGGTGGAGTTGAATGAGCAGTTCTTC | CSARVELNEQFF
TRBJ2-7 | TRBD1 | 14 | TRBV4-3 | few | TGCGCCAGCAGCCAAGGACAGGGATGGTACGAGCAGTACTTC | CASSQGQGWYEQYF
TRBJ2-2 | - | 13 | TRBV6-1 | many | TGTGCCAGCAGAGAAACAGGCACCGGGGAGCTGTTTTTT | CASRETGTGELFF
TRBJ2-1 | - | 14 | TRBV6-1 | - | TGTGCCAGCAGTGAACTAGCGAACTACAATGAGCAGTTCTTC | CASSELANYNEQFF
TRBJ1-1 | - | 13 | TRBV28 | - | TGCGCCAGCAGTGGCTCAGGGAGGGAAAAAGCTTTCTTT | CASSGSGREKAFF
TRBJ2-1 | TRBD2 | 14 | TRBV10-3 | few | TGTGCCATCAGTGAGTCGACTAGCGTTGATGAGCAGTTCTTC | CAISESTSVDEQFF
TRBJ2-2 | - | 16 | TRBV6-1 | - | TGTGCCAGCAGTTCACGGCCAGGGGTCGACACCGGGGAGCTGTTTTTT | CASSSRPGVDTGELFF
TRBJ2-5 | TRBD2 | 13 | TRBV20-1 | - | TGCAGTGCTAGCGGGGGGGACCAAGAGACCCAGTACTTC | CSASGGDQETQYF
TRBJ2-1 | TRBD2 | 17 | TRBV6-1 | - | TGTGCCAGCACTTTACAGTGGGGGGGAAACCTCTACAATGAGCAGTTCTTC | CASTLQWGGNLYNEQFF
TRBJ1-2 | - | 11 | TRBV29-1 | - | TGCAGCGTTGCGGGGGAGGATGGCTACACCTTC | CSVAGEDGYTF
TRBJ1-1 | - | 13 | TRBV6-1 | - | TGTGCCAGCAGTCAACAGGCGGACACTGAAGCTTTCTTT | CASSQQADTEAFF
TRBJ2-7 | TRBD2 | 13 | TRBV27 | - | TGTGCCAGCAGCCCGGGGGGTTGGAGGGAGCAGTACTTC | CASSPGGWREQYF
TRBJ2-7 | TRBD1 | 13 | TRBV7-2 | few | TGTGCCAGCAGCTTAGACAGGGGGGACGAGCAGTACTTC | CASSLDRGDEQYF
TRBJ2-7 | - | 13 | TRBV3-1 | once | TGTGCCAGCAGCCACCTAGCTTCCTACGAGCAGTACTTC | CASSHLASYEQYF
TRBJ1-1 | - | 14 | TRBV6-1 | many | TGTGCCAGCAGCTACCGGGACAAGAACACTGAAGCTTTCTTT | CASSYRDKNTEAFF